Listed below are T cell receptor beta chains from one sample, sequenced in a study of T cells after yellow fever vaccination. TCRdb recomputed calls from the 5' RACE reads with MiXCR, one row per CDR3 protein. The table lists 120,000 to 150,000 distinct CDR3 sequences, 7.7% of them singletons. Here the sequenced sample was CD4+ T cells sorted from PBMCs, taken 5 days after the yellow fever booster vaccination. The receptor source for this set is a man under 40 who received the YFV17D yellow fever vaccine. CDR3s include the opening cysteine and the closing phenylalanine or tryptophan. A D gene is named only where the DNA matches it firmly. Size values are once, few and many counts, or a class for expanded clones, and some rows have none.

TRBJ2-1	many	TRBD2	TRBV6-5	TGTGCCAGCAGCCTATCTAGGCTAGCGGTGAACAATGAGCAGTTCTTC	CASSLSRLAVNNEQFF
TRBJ2-2	many	TRBD1	TRBV27	TGTGCCAGCGGAACAGGGGTGAACACCGGGGAGCTGTTTTTT	CASGTGVNTGELFF
TRBJ1-4	many	-	TRBV27	TGTGCCAGCAGTTTCCAGGGTAGTAATGAAAAACTGTTTTTT	CASSFQGSNEKLFF
TRBJ2-5	many	TRBD1	TRBV10-3	TGTGCCATCACCAGGGACAGGGAAGAGACCCAGTACTTC	CAITRDREETQYF
TRBJ2-2	many	TRBD1	TRBV5-1	TGCGCCAGCAGTCGACAGGGGGCGCAAGGTGGCGGGGAGCTGTTTTTT	CASSRQGAQGGGELFF
TRBJ2-7	-	-	TRBV7-2	TGTGCCAGCACCCGGGACTCCCGACTGGTGTACTTC	CASTRDSRLVYF
TRBJ2-1	many	-	TRBV5-1	TGCGCCAGCAGCCCCCGGGACGGACGCTCCTACAATGAGCAGTTCTTC	CASSPRDGRSYNEQFF
TRBJ2-3	-	-	TRBV6-2/TRBV6-3	TGTGCCAGCAGTTCGCACAGAAGCGGAGCTCCGACTAGCACAGATACGCAGTATTTT	CASSSHRSGAPTSTDTQYF
TRBJ2-5	many	-	TRBV10-3	TGTGCCATCAGTGCGGGCCAGATCCAAGAGACCCAGTACTTC	CAISAGQIQETQYF
TRBJ2-1	-	-	TRBV5-1	TGCGCCAGCAGCCTAGGGACGGCTAATGAGCAGTTCTTC	CASSLGTANEQFF
TRBJ1-1	few	-	TRBV18	TGTGCCAGCTCACCACGGGGACACCGGAACACTGAAGCTTTCTTT	CASSPRGHRNTEAFF
TRBJ1-1	many	-	TRBV29-1	TGCAGCGTATCATCCCGTATAAACACTGAAGCTTTCTTT	CSVSSRINTEAFF
TRBJ2-7	many	TRBD2	TRBV6-1	TGTGCCAGCAGTACAAGCGGGAGTATCAACGAGCAGTACTTC	CASSTSGSINEQYF
TRBJ1-5	many	-	TRBV6-5	TGTGCCAGCAGCCGAGCCGGGACAATTAGCAATCAGCCCCAGCATTTT	CASSRAGTISNQPQHF
TRBJ2-5	many	TRBD2	TRBV20-1	TGCAGTGCTAGAGAGGGGCTAGCGGGAGGAGGAGAGACCCAGTACTTC	CSAREGLAGGGETQYF
TRBJ2-2	-	TRBD2	TRBV18	TGTGCCAGCTCGGTCAGGCGGGAGTACACCGGGGAGCTGTTTTTT	CASSVRREYTGELFF
TRBJ2-7	many	-	TRBV5-1	TGCGCCAGCAGCTCAACAGGAACCCTCAACGAGCAGTACTTC	CASSSTGTLNEQYF
TRBJ1-2	many	-	TRBV25-1	TGTGCCAGCAGTGAACAGGGAGGATATGGCTACACCTTC	CASSEQGGYGYTF
TRBJ1-4	many	-	TRBV11-2	TGTGCCAGCAGCTTAGTCCGCGGGACACGGAATGAAAAACTGTTTTTT	CASSLVRGTRNEKLFF
TRBJ2-2	-	-	TRBV6-4	TGTGCCAGCAGTCCGACGGAGGTTCGCACCGGGGAGCTGTTTTTT	CASSPTEVRTGELFF
TRBJ1-1	-	TRBD1	TRBV30	TGTGCCTGGCAAGGACAGGCCACTGAAGCTTTCTTT	CAWQGQATEAFF
TRBJ2-1	many	TRBD2	TRBV29-1	TGCAGCGCCCTTCCCACTAGCGGGTACTACAATGAGCAGTTCTTC	CSALPTSGYYNEQFF
TRBJ2-1	many	TRBD2	TRBV20-1	TGCAGTGTTCAGGATAGCGGGAGTCGGAATGAGCAGTTCTTC	CSVQDSGSRNEQFF
TRBJ2-3	many	TRBD2	TRBV20-1	TGCAGTCCTCGGAGGACTAGCGGCACAGATACGCAGTATTTT	CSPRRTSGTDTQYF
TRBJ2-7	many	-	TRBV2	TGTGCCAGCAGTGAAGCCGGGACCTACGAGCAGTACTTC	CASSEAGTYEQYF
TRBJ2-1	many	-	TRBV5-1	TGCGCCAGCAGCTTGGACAGCCACTCCTATGAGCAGTTCTTC	CASSLDSHSYEQFF
TRBJ2-4	many	-	TRBV3-1	TGTGCCAGCAGCCAAGTCTTCGTGCGCGAGGCCAAAAACATTCAGTACTTC	CASSQVFVREAKNIQYF
TRBJ2-1	many	TRBD2	TRBV14	TGTGCCAGCAGCTGGGGACTAGCGGATAATGAGCAGTTCTTC	CASSWGLADNEQFF
TRBJ2-1	-	-	TRBV20-1	TGCAGTGCTAGTTACGGTAGCCCTGTCGCGAATGAGCAGTTCTTC	CSASYGSPVANEQFF
TRBJ2-5	many	TRBD2	TRBV6-7	TGTGCCAGCAGTTACCGGCGGGAGGGGAAAGGGACCCAGTACTTC	CASSYRREGKGTQYF
TRBJ1-2	many	TRBD1	TRBV6-1	TGTGCCAGCAGCCCGGACAGGTTCTATGGCTACACCTTC	CASSPDRFYGYTF
TRBJ2-7	many	-	TRBV14	TGTGCCAGCAGCCAAGTTCGATCAGGGCGGAATTCCGAGCAGTACTTC	CASSQVRSGRNSEQYF
TRBJ2-3	many	-	TRBV20-1	TGCAGTGCCGTCCAGTCCGTCCGCTCAGATACGCAGTATTTT	CSAVQSVRSDTQYF
TRBJ2-5	many	TRBD2	TRBV12-3/TRBV12-4	TGTGCCAGCAGTCCCCTAGCGGGAGGGCCGTGGGAGACCCAGTACTTC	CASSPLAGGPWETQYF
TRBJ2-7	many	-	TRBV28	TGTGCCAGCAGTTTTCAAACCTCCTCCCTCGAGCAGTACTTC	CASSFQTSSLEQYF
TRBJ2-7	-	TRBD2	TRBV9	TGTGCCAGCAGCGCAGGCCGGGGGGGGGGCGCAGGAAAGCAGTACTTC	CASSAGRGGGAGKQYF
TRBJ1-3	many	-	TRBV30	TGTGCCTGGAGTGTTATGGTTGGAAACACCATATATTTT	CAWSVMVGNTIYF
TRBJ2-1	many	TRBD1	TRBV7-3	TGTGCCAGCAGCTCCTCTGGGGACAGGGGTGAGCAGTTCTTC	CASSSSGDRGEQFF
TRBJ2-1	many	-	TRBV7-6	TGTGCCAGCAGCCCTTTCGGGGGCTCCAATGAGCAGTTCTTC	CASSPFGGSNEQFF
TRBJ1-5	many	-	TRBV20-1	TGCAGTGCTACGGGGATTAATCAGCCCCAGCATTTT	CSATGINQPQHF
TRBJ2-7	many	TRBD1	TRBV20-1	TGCAGTGCCCATGACAGGGCGGTCGACGAGCAGTACTTC	CSAHDRAVDEQYF
TRBJ2-7	-	TRBD2	TRBV5-4	TGTGCCAGCAGCTTGGCGGGAGGAAGCTCCTACGAGCAGTACTTC	CASSLAGGSSYEQYF
TRBJ1-1	many	-	TRBV15	TGTGCCACCAGCAGAGAACTTACGAAGGGGGTGAACACTGAAGCTTTCTTT	CATSRELTKGVNTEAFF
TRBJ2-5	-	-	TRBV6-1	TGTGCCAGCAGTGAAGTAATAGCCCAGTTTCCGACCCAGTACTTC	CASSEVIAQFPTQYF
TRBJ2-3	many	-	TRBV7-2	TGTGCCAGCAGCTTAGAAGTAAAAAGCACAGATACGCAGTATTTT	CASSLEVKSTDTQYF
TRBJ2-3	many	-	TRBV20-1	TGCAGTGCTAGAGGTTGGGGGGGCACAGATACGCAGTATTTT	CSARGWGGTDTQYF
TRBJ2-7	many	TRBD2	TRBV29-1	TGCAGCGTTAGCGGGAGGGCCAACGAGCAGTACTTC	CSVSGRANEQYF
TRBJ2-7	many	-	TRBV20-1	TGCAGTGGCCAGCGCCCGAGCTCCTACGAGCAGTACTTC	CSGQRPSSYEQYF
TRBJ2-1	-	-	TRBV20-1	TGCAGCTGGGGCCAGGGTAAGGGCTTCTACAATGAGCAGTTCTTC	CSWGQGKGFYNEQFF
TRBJ2-1	few	-	TRBV18	TGTGCCAGCTCCCCCGGGATAAACGACAATGAGCAGTTCTTC	CASSPGINDNEQFF
TRBJ2-1	many	TRBD2	TRBV10-3	TGTGCCATCAGTGGGACTAGCGGGACTATCAATGAGCAGTTCTTC	CAISGTSGTINEQFF
TRBJ2-3	many	-	TRBV27	TGTGCCAGCAGTCAGATGGGGGATACGCAGTATTTT	CASSQMGDTQYF
TRBJ1-5	many	-	TRBV15	TGTGCCACCAGCAGTTCAGGGAACAATCAGCCCCAGCATTTT	CATSSSGNNQPQHF
TRBJ2-2	many	-	TRBV20-1	TGCAGTGCTAGAGTGGCGGGTAGGACCGGGGAGCTGTTTTTT	CSARVAGRTGELFF
TRBJ2-5	-	TRBD2	TRBV27	TGTGCCAGCCGGTGGAGCGGGGCGTGGGAGACCCAGTACTTC	CASRWSGAWETQYF
TRBJ1-2	many	-	TRBV20-1	TGCAGTGCTAGTGAGACAGTTAACTATGGCTACACCTTC	CSASETVNYGYTF
TRBJ2-1	few	-	TRBV29-1	TGCAGCGCCGTAAATAGCGTGAATGAGCAGTTCTTC	CSAVNSVNEQFF
TRBJ1-4	few	TRBD1	TRBV20-1	TGCAGTGCTAGCCGCCGGGGGACAGGGACCCCAACTAATGAAAAACTGTTTTTT	CSASRRGTGTPTNEKLFF
TRBJ1-3	many	-	TRBV14	TGTGCCAGCAGCCAAGGTCGAAGACAGTTCTCTGGAAACACCATATATTTT	CASSQGRRQFSGNTIYF
TRBJ2-5	many	-	TRBV6-6	TGTGCCAGCAGTTACAGAGCCAGGGAGACCCAGTACTTC	CASSYRARETQYF